This is a list of T cell receptor beta chains from one sample in a study of cytomegalovirus exposure and HLA in healthy donors. TCRdb keeps only in-frame clones here, not all; method: immunoSEQ multiplex PCR. The sample has some 130,000 clones, 70% to 80% seen once. The sequenced material came from PBMCs. Receptor source: a man aged 25-40 years in good health and CMV-seronegative. The CDR3 runs from the conserved cysteine through the conserved F or W. The D gene is left open where the match is weak. Rows may omit the clone size; those that give it use once, few, many or a size class.

>TRBV7-2|TRBJ1-5|.|.
CASRPGRSYDQPQHF
TGTGCCTCCCGTCCGGGTAGGAGTTATGATCAGCCCCAGCATTTT
>TRBV28|TRBJ2-7|.|.
CAISWAGQYEQYF
TGTGCCATCTCCTGGGCAGGGCAATACGAGCAGTACTTC
>TRBV5-1|TRBJ2-7|.|TRBD2
CASSLAVTSGYEQYF
TGCGCCAGCAGCTTGGCTGTGACTAGCGGGTACGAGCAGTACTTC
>TRBV4-2|TRBJ2-7|.|.
CASSHRKTGELSYEQYF
TGTGCCAGCAGCCACAGGAAGACAGGCGAACTTTCCTACGAGCAGTACTTC
>TRBV28|TRBJ2-1|.|TRBD1
CASNLGGPSYNEQFF
TGTGCCAGCAACCTAGGGGGCCCCTCCTACAATGAGCAGTTCTTC
>TRBV27|TRBJ2-7|.|TRBD2
CASSSIAGGPGVEQYF
TGTGCCAGCAGTTCCATAGCGGGAGGGCCGGGAGTTGAGCAGTACTTC
>TRBV28|TRBJ2-5|.|.
CASSLRETQYF
TGTGCCAGCAGTTTACGAGAGACCCAGTACTTC
>TRBV6-5|TRBJ1-5|.|.
CASSSTAGRSNQPQHF
TGTGCCAGCAGTTCCACGGCAGGGCGTAGCAATCAGCCCCAGCATTTT
>TRBV7-8|TRBJ2-3|.|.
CASSLDAGGPDTQYF
TGTGCCAGCAGCTTAGATGCGGGCGGCCCAGATACGCAGTATTTT
>TRBV27|TRBJ2-3|.|.
CASSSPRLAASTDTQYF
TGTGCCAGCAGTTCGCCTCGTCTAGCAGCTAGCACAGATACGCAGTATTTT
>TRBV5-1|TRBJ1-5|.|TRBD1
CASSLGDRVSQPQHF
TGCGCCAGCAGCTTGGGGGACAGGGTTTCTCAGCCCCAGCATTTT
>TRBV20-1|TRBJ1-2|.|.
CSALRFYGYTF
TGCAGTGCTCTCAGGTTCTATGGCTACACCTTC
>TRBV29-1|TRBJ2-7|.|.
CSVAEGNEQYF
TGCAGCGTTGCTGAGGGAAATGAGCAGTACTTC
>TRBV18|TRBJ2-5|.|.
CASSQQETQYF
TGTGCCAGCTCTCAACAAGAGACCCAGTACTTC
>TRBV19|TRBJ2-2|.|.
CASSIASSTGELFF
TGTGCCAGTAGTATAGCTTCCTCCACCGGGGAGCTGTTTTTT
>TRBV27|TRBJ1-3|.|TRBD1
CASSKQGVIGNTIYF
TGTGCCAGCAGTAAACAGGGGGTTATTGGAAACACCATATATTTT
>TRBV21-1|TRBJ2-2|.|.
CASNSHPTGELFF
TGTGCCAGCAACTCCCACCCTACCGGGGAGCTGTTTTTT
>TRBV6-6|TRBJ1-1|few|.
CASSPGQQAAFF
TGTGCCAGCAGCCCCGGACAGCAAGCAGCTTTCTTT
>TRBV2|TRBJ2-5|.|TRBD2
CASSDSGETQYF
TGTGCCAGCAGCGATAGCGGGGAGACCCAGTACTTC
>TRBV5-1|TRBJ2-5|.|.
CASSSQGIVQETQYF
TGCGCCAGCAGCTCCCAGGGAATTGTCCAAGAGACCCAGTACTTC
>TRBV30|TRBJ1-1|.|TRBD1
CAWDRDWNTEAFF
TGTGCCTGGGACAGGGATTGGAACACTGAAGCTTTCTTT
>TRBV25-1|TRBJ2-2|.|.
CASRYRVAGELFF
TGTGCCAGCAGGTACAGGGTTGCCGGGGAGCTGTTTTTT
>TRBV10-3|TRBJ1-1|.|.
CAITKTGWNTEAFF
TGTGCCATCACTAAGACAGGCTGGAACACTGAAGCTTTCTTT
>TRBV13|TRBJ2-7|.|TRBD2
CASSTINLAGATYEQYF
TGTGCCAGCAGCACAATCAATCTAGCGGGAGCAACCTACGAGCAGTACTTC
>TRBV28|TRBJ1-2|.|TRBD1
CASSSGTGVYGYTF
TGTGCCAGCAGTTCTGGGACAGGGGTTTATGGCTACACCTTC
>TRBV29-1|TRBJ2-7|.|.
CSVEDPETDEQYF
TGCAGCGTTGAAGATCCTGAGACAGACGAGCAGTACTTC
>TRBV19|TRBJ2-5|.|TRBD1
CASQGQPGETQYF
TGTGCCAGTCAGGGACAGCCTGGGGAGACCCAGTACTTC
>TRBV5-6|TRBJ2-5|.|TRBD1
CASSLDRGREQYF
TGTGCCAGCAGCTTAGACAGGGGGCGTGAGCAGTACTTC
>TRBV13|TRBJ2-2|.|.
CASSLEPEGTGELFF
TGTGCCAGCAGCTTAGAGCCGGAGGGGACCGGGGAGCTGTTTTTT
>TRBV5-4|TRBJ1-2|.|TRBD1
CASSAGQGALSLYGYTF
TGTGCCAGCAGCGCCGGACAGGGGGCGCTATCTCTCTATGGCTACACCTTC
>TRBV7-9|TRBJ2-7|.|.
CASSLSTVYEQYF
TGTGCCAGCAGCCTCTCTACGGTCTACGAGCAGTACTTC
>TRBV7-2|TRBJ2-3|.|TRBD2
CASSKTSGTDTQYF
TGTGCCAGCAGCAAGACTAGCGGCACAGATACGCAGTATTTT
>TRBV13|TRBJ1-5|.|.
CASSSGLTKGQPQHF
TGTGCCAGCAGCTCGGGACTCACTAAGGGACAGCCCCAGCATTTT
>TRBV6-1|TRBJ1-2|.|TRBD1
CASSPDRGAGGYTF
TGTGCCAGCAGTCCGGACAGGGGCGCAGGTGGCTACACCTTC
>TRBV28|TRBJ2-7|.|.
CASGLRGREQYF
TGTGCCAGCGGGCTTAGAGGGAGGGAGCAGTACTTC
>TRBV6-5|TRBJ1-5|.|.
CASKPGRASNQPQHF
TGTGCCAGCAAACCGGGGAGGGCGAGCAATCAGCCCCAGCATTTT
>TRBV6-5|TRBJ2-3|.|.
CASTLGGAKWGTQYF
TGTGCCAGCACCCTAGGGGGGGCCAAATGGGGTACGCAGTATTTT
>TRBV5-6|TRBJ1-2|few|.
CASSRAGEYGYTF
TGTGCCAGCAGCCGGGCCGGGGAATATGGCTACACCTTC
>TRBV4-2|TRBJ2-7|few|TRBD2
CASSQPGSSGSYEQYF
TGTGCCAGCAGCCAACCCGGTTCTAGCGGGAGTTACGAGCAGTACTTC
>TRBV6-4|TRBJ2-7|.|.
CASSDSGQGKGEQYF
TGTGCCAGCAGTGACTCAGGGCAGGGGAAGGGCGAGCAGTACTTC